This TCR beta chain derives from a study of blood T cell repertoires in COVID-19 (dated by TCRdb to 2018 to 2020). As for the study more broadly: The collaborator samples originated in the United States, Italy and Spain and spanned the acute and convalescent phases of COVID-19. The prospective study material was composed of cDNA or gDNA derived from T cells, B-cell-depleted T cells, or PBMCs. The dataset comprised deeply sampled blood TCRbeta repertoires from subjects exposed to, actively infected with, or recovered from COVID-19. The repertoires were made available in a free public database intended to serve as a resource for research on the immune response to SARS-CoV-2. The samples were drawn from two sources: the first 160 participants of the ongoing ImmuneRACE study, and 1,200 or so subjects contributed by 6 global collaborators. A de-identified subject ID, COVID-19 status, age in years and sex were almost always included in the sample metadata. Where available, HLA class I and class II types were obtained from metadata supplied by the sample provider rather than from assay-based typing.

Enrolling through a virtual design, the prospective study's participants ranged in age from roughly 18 to 100 years and lived across 24 United States geographic areas. In the prospective study, cohorts were assigned on the basis of participant-reported clinical history obtained from a screening survey and a study questionnaire. In the prospective study, whole blood, serum and a nasopharyngeal or oropharyngeal swab were collected from each participant by mobile phlebotomists. Over an approximately 2-month period, participants in the prospective study had the option of providing additional blood draws and questionnaires. Blood samples from the prospective study were shipped frozen or at room temperature prior to DNA extraction. About this clone itself: Its antigen target is currently unknown. It has no much larger one-base neighbor in the sample; base qualities were not kept.

The immunoSEQ Assay, a bias-controlled multiplex PCR, was used to amplify TCRbeta CDR3 regions from genomic DNA. As for the authors' bioinformatics: Within the assay, amplification of reference gene primers was used to estimate how many nucleated cells each sample contained. Sequence reads were collapsed and filtered to measure the absolute abundance of every unique TCRbeta CDR3 rearrangement. For each sample, productive Simpson clonality was calculated by taking the square root of Simpson's diversity index across productive rearrangements. TCRdb provides this immuneACCESS table in a form limited to in-frame rearrangements. Some clones are lacking; in checked studies, under half of them reflect an unresolved V gene, and why the rest are absent is not known. For V, J and clone size, that table is used; D and trimming come from the DNA. Across this sample there are roughly 200,000 clones, with roughly 87% seen only once. 10% to 13% of the sample comes from the top ten.

The germline V gene yields MNHEY for CDR1 and SVGAGI for CDR2. Trimming costs V 2 bases and J 0 bases, and their ends lie 10 bases apart. Spanning cysteine to phenylalanine, the CDR3 consists of 15 amino acids. Of all the DNA, just the CDR3 is kept, 45 bases in frame from base 1. Study-wide findings and limitations: How much clinical and demographic metadata was included differed by source and by participant, and the metadata was provided uncurated.

The material sequenced was PBMCs or T cells enriched from blood (not recorded which). The chain joins TRBV6-5 to TRBJ1-1, with no confident D gene call. The TCR comes from a man aged 18 to 29 with acute COVID-19. The CDR3 corresponds to CASSYGSRMNTEAFF. The bases are TGTGCCAGCAGTTACGGGAGTCGTATGAACACTGAAGCTTTCTTT.